The 17 T cell receptor beta chains given below trace back to one sample, sequenced in a study of blood T cell repertoires in COVID-19. The repertoire was sequenced with immunoSEQ multiplex PCR; TCRdb's copy has only in-frame clones and lacks some. The sample yields around 95,000 clones, 81% seen once. What was sequenced was peripheral blood. The receptor set was obtained from a woman of 80 years or more with acute or convalescent COVID-19.

The genes are TRBV5-1 and TRBJ1-3, with 8 bases lining up with TRBD1. The CDR3 covers 16 residues. The junction had 3 bases not matched to a gene; V was cut back by 0 bases and J by 1 base. Germline CDR1 and CDR2: SGHRS and YFSETQ. This chain's CDR3 is CASSLAQGASGNTIYF. CDR3 sequence (DNA): TGCGCCAGCAGCTTGGCTCAGGGGGCATCTGGAAACACCATATATTTT.

The CDR3: CASSPLTGGGYGYTF. CDR3 coding DNA: TGTGCCAGCAGCCCTTTGACAGGAGGCGGGTATGGCTACACCTTC. This rearrangement joins TRBV7-9 to TRBJ1-2, with D possibly matching TRBD1 (6 bases). The CDR3 length is 15 residues. Germline lookup yields CDR1 SEHNR and CDR2 FQNEAQ (reference sequence). Trimming took off 5 bases at V and 5 bases at J, with 18 bases between the two ends. Filled out from reference TRBV7-9 and TRBJ1-2, the complete variable domain reads DTGVSQNPRHKITKRGQNVTFRCDPISEHNRLYWYRQTLGQGPEFLTYFQNEAQLEKSRLLSDRFSAERPKGSFSTLEIQRTEQGDSAMYLCASSPLTGGGYGYTFGSGTRLTVV.

The V call is TRBV6-5, the J call TRBJ2-5, with D possibly being TRBD1 (6 bases). V lost 2 bases to trimming and J lost 4 bases, with 17 bases between them. Germline lookup yields CDR1 MNHEY and CDR2 SVGAGI. The CDR3 runs 16 residues. DNA for the CDR3: TGTGCCAGCAGTTACGGGGGCGGAAGGCGGCGAGAGACCCAGTACTTC. Residues: CASSYGGGRRRETQYF.

The chain has TRBV6-6 and TRBJ1-5; D might be TRBD1 (5 bases). Trimming left V 2 bases short and J 3 bases short, with 14 bases between. Germline CDR1 reads MNHNY; CDR2 reads SVGAGI (reference sequence). The length of the CDR3 is 16 residues. CDR3 sequence (DNA): TGTGCCAGCAGTTACGGGGGAGGGAGCTACAATCAGCCCCAGCATTTT. It yields the protein CASSYGGGSYNQPQHF.

J is TRBJ2-5 and V is TRBV11-2; possible D gene TRBD1, 6 bases. The germline V gene has CDR1 SGHAT and CDR2 FQNNGV. Trimming cost V 8 bases and J 6 bases, with 10 bases left between them. This CDR3 region has 11 residues. CDR3 sequence reads: CASATGKTQYF. Here the CDR3 DNA reads TGTGCCAGCGCCACAGGGAAGACCCAGTACTTC.

The V call is TRBV5-8, the J call TRBJ2-1; D is perhaps TRBD2 (5 bases). The CDR3 contains 13 residues. V lost 0 bases to trimming and J lost 9 bases, with 10 bases between them. Germline CDR1 is SGHTS and CDR2 is YDEGEE. CDR3 sequence (DNA): TGTGCCAGCAGCTTGGTAGAGGGTCCTGAGCAGTTCTTC. Translation: CASSLVEGPEQFF.

This clone was observed once. This chain connects TRBV19 to TRBJ2-6; D may be TRBD1 (6 bases). Germline lookup yields CDR1 LNHDA and CDR2 SQIVND (reference sequence). The V and J ends lost 5 bases and 1 base respectively, with 12 bases between them. This CDR3 has 16 residues. The CDR3 sequence: CASSAPRGSGANVLTF. The CDR3 nucleotides are TGTGCCAGTAGTGCCCCCAGGGGATCTGGGGCCAACGTCCTGACTTTC. Together with reference TRBV19 and TRBJ2-6, the CDR3 gives the full variable domain: DGGITQSPKYLFRKEGQNVTLSCEQNLNHDAMYWYRQDPGQGLRLIYYSQIVNDFQKGDIAEGYSVSREKKESFPLTVTSAQKNPTAFYLCASSAPRGSGANVLTFGAGSRLTVL.

J is TRBJ1-2 and V is TRBV9; unclear D gene. The germline CDR1 and CDR2 sequences are SGDLS and YYNGEE. The CDR3 loop spans 13 amino acids. V lost 1 base and J lost 0, with 4 bases in between. Here the CDR3 reads CASSVRANYGYTF. As DNA, the CDR3 is TGTGCCAGCAGCGTAAGAGCTAACTATGGCTACACCTTC. Filled out from reference TRBV9 and TRBJ1-2, the complete variable domain reads DSGVTQTPKHLITATGQRVTLRCSPRSGDLSVYWYQQSLDQGLQFLIQYYNGEERAKGNILERFSAQQFPDLHSELNLSSLELGDSALYFCASSVRANYGYTFGSGTRLTVV.

The CDR3 nucleotides are TGTGCCAGCAGCGGGACAGGGAAAAACATTCAGTACTTC. It yields the protein CASSGTGKNIQYF. The genes are TRBV7-9 and TRBJ2-4, with 9 bases matching TRBD1. The germline V gene has CDR1 SEHNR and CDR2 FQNEAQ (reference sequence). V was clipped by 5 bases and J by 4 bases; unmatched bases: 0. The CDR3 loop spans 13 amino acids.

This chain uses TRBV29-1 with TRBJ1-1, with D possibly matching TRBD1 (5 bases). Trimming cost V 8 bases and J 0 bases, with 13 bases left between them. There are 13 residues in the CDR3. Per germline, CDR1 SQVTM and CDR2 ANQGSEA. CDR3: CSTLAGVNTEAFF. DNA of the CDR3: TGCAGCACTCTAGCGGGGGTGAACACTGAAGCTTTCTTT.

V is TRBV27 and J is TRBJ2-2; 7 nucleotides line up with TRBD2. Germline V lookup: CDR1 MNHEY, CDR2 SMNVEV (reference sequence). The CDR3 consists of 14 residues. V shed 1 base and J 5 bases; nucleotides not matched to a gene: 1. The CDR3 DNA is TGTGCCAGCAGTTTATGGGGGGGGACCGGGGAGCTGTTTTTT. Translating it yields CASSLWGGTGELFF.

The chain couples TRBV6-4 to TRBJ1-2; D uncertain. The CDR3 is 13 residues long. Germline V gene sequence: CDR1 MRHNA, CDR2 SNTAGT. V lost 4 bases and J 4 bases, leaving 10 bases between the germline ends. The CDR3 nucleotides are TGTGCCAGCAGTGCGACCGGGAGCTATGGCTACACCTTC. Translating it yields CASSATGSYGYTF.

This chain joins TRBV2 and TRBJ2-1; 14 bases are shared with TRBD2. CDR1 and CDR2 from the germline V gene are SNHLY and FYNNEI. This CDR3 has 16 residues. V shed 6 bases and J 8 bases; nucleotides not matched to a gene: 9. The CDR3: CASSARGTSGGYEQFF. The CDR3 nucleotides read TGTGCCAGCAGCGCACGTGGGACTAGCGGGGGATATGAGCAGTTCTTC.

The chain employs TRBV5-1 and TRBJ1-1; TRBD1 might be the D (6 bases). Germline-derived CDR1 and CDR2 are SGHRS and YFSETQ. V was cut by 0 bases and J by 5 bases, with 11 bases left in between. The CDR3 has 14 amino acids. The DNA of the CDR3 is TGCGCCAGCAGCTTGGACAGGGTCAGGACTGAAGCTTTCTTT. Its protein is CASSLDRVRTEAFF.

The chain links TRBV6-5 to TRBJ2-5; 7 bases align to TRBD2. Germline-derived CDR1 and CDR2 are MNHEY and SVGAGI. Trimming took 6 bases from V and 2 from J; bases not matched to a gene: 9. This CDR3 is 15 amino acids long. The chain's CDR3 is CASRPGRALQETQYF. The DNA for the CDR3 is TGTGCCAGCAGACCAGGGAGGGCCCTGCAAGAGACCCAGTACTTC.

The rearrangement joins TRBV9 to TRBJ1-2; D ambiguous. V lost 0 bases and J 8 bases, leaving 5 bases between the germline ends. This CDR3 comprises 11 residues. CDR1 is SGDLS and CDR2 is YYNGEE in the germline V gene. The CDR3 DNA is TGTGCCAGCAGCGTAGGGAGGGGCTACACCTTC. The encoded protein is CASSVGRGYTF.

The chain recombines TRBV18 with TRBJ2-7; no firm D call. CDR1 and CDR2 from the germline V gene are KGHSH and LQKENI. Trimming left V 2 bases short and J 0 bases short, with 17 bases between. This CDR3 has 17 residues. The CDR3 sequence is CASSPYSPARSSYEQYF. The DNA of the CDR3 is TGTGCCAGCTCACCATATAGCCCAGCCCGAAGCTCCTACGAGCAGTACTTC.